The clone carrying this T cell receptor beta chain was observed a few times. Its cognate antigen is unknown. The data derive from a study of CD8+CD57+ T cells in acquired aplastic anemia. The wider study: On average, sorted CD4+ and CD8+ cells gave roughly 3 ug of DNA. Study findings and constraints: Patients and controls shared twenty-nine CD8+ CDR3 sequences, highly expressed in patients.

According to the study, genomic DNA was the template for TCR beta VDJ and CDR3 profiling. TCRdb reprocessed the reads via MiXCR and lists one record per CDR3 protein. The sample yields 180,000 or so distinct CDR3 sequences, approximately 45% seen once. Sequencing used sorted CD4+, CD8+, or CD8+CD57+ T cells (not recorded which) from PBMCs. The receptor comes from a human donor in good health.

The CDR3 DNA is TGTGCCACCAGCAGAGAGGGGAGCTCCTATAATTCACCCCTCCACTTT. Translating it yields CATSREGSSYNSPLHF. The chain couples TRBV15 to TRBJ1-6, with D uncertain. The CDR3 spans 16 residues. V shed 0 bases and J shed 0 bases, with 6 bases lying between them. Germline V gene sequence: CDR1 LNHNV, CDR2 YYDKDF (reference sequence).